This is a list of T cell receptor beta chains from one sample in a study of PD-L1 blockade in urothelial cancer. Sequencing used immunoSEQ multiplex PCR; TCRdb keeps in-frame clones, though not all of them. The sample shows 85,000 to 100,000 clones, about nine tenths of them seen only once. Here the sequenced sample was PBMCs, taken around atezolizumab (anti-PD-L1) treatment. Source of these receptors: a man aged 55 to 70 with urothelial cancer. The CDR3 runs from the conserved cysteine through the conserved F or W. The D gene is left open where the match is weak.

CDR3 protein,D gene,V gene,J gene,CDR3 length
CASSGLTGNTIYF,-,TRBV5-1,TRBJ1-3,13
CASRDRGLRQPQHF,TRBD1,TRBV19,TRBJ1-5,14
CASSPGQGYNEQYF,TRBD1,TRBV4-2,TRBJ2-7,14
CASSFREVRYGYTF,-,TRBV28,TRBJ1-2,14
CASKKRREQYF,-,TRBV7-7,TRBJ2-7,11
CASSSGPGQVNTGELFF,TRBD1,TRBV5-1,TRBJ2-2,17
CASSLTGGITGELFF,TRBD1,TRBV4-2,TRBJ2-2,15
CASSEGTSGQETQYF,TRBD2,TRBV11-1,TRBJ2-5,15
CASTARGAGSGSFAGELFF,TRBD2,TRBV19,TRBJ2-2,19
CASRHSTGGNTEAFF,TRBD1,TRBV6-6,TRBJ1-1,15
CASSLSVQGARNTIYF,TRBD1,TRBV27,TRBJ1-3,16
CATDLGGLAGYGYTF,-,TRBV28,TRBJ1-2,15
CASSLPEYGYTF,-,TRBV5-6,TRBJ1-2,12
CASAQVDRPSNEQFF,TRBD1,TRBV11-2,TRBJ2-1,15
CSVRVALAKNIQYF,-,TRBV29-1,TRBJ2-4,14
CASSLSGVTGELFF,-,TRBV7-3,TRBJ2-2,14
CASSVGGGGTEAFF,-,TRBV9,TRBJ1-1,14
CASSMRQDDSPLHF,-,TRBV19,TRBJ1-6,14
CASSVASSGANVLTF,-,TRBV9,TRBJ2-6,15
CASSHNARGNEKLFF,-,TRBV4-3,TRBJ1-4,15
CASSFLGEDGYTF,-,TRBV11-3,TRBJ1-2,13
CASSFYRGTEAFF,TRBD1,TRBV6-5,TRBJ1-1,13
CASSVDGGDQETQYF,TRBD2,TRBV9,TRBJ2-5,15
CASSVVGGGTDTQYF,-,TRBV9,TRBJ2-3,15
CASSLVRDSYEQYF,-,TRBV11-2,TRBJ2-7,14
CASSVGGQSYGGYTF,-,TRBV9,TRBJ1-2,15
CASSSSGTREETQYF,TRBD2,TRBV7-6,TRBJ2-5,15
CASSLTGSTDTQYF,TRBD1,TRBV5-6,TRBJ2-3,14
CASRPVTGITDTQYF,TRBD1,TRBV28,TRBJ2-3,15
CASSGGGYNEQFF,TRBD2,TRBV9,TRBJ2-1,13
CASSLAGGSFNEQFF,-,TRBV7-2,TRBJ2-1,15
CASREGTVVTEQYF,TRBD1,TRBV2,TRBJ2-7,14
CASSLAGRTSLATQYF,TRBD2,TRBV5-1,TRBJ2-5,16
CASSSGDLRTGELFF,-,TRBV11-2,TRBJ2-2,15
CASSLALAGPYEQYF,TRBD2,TRBV11-2,TRBJ2-7,15
CASSLANHANYGYTF,-,TRBV11-3,TRBJ1-2,15
CASRLAGLHAYEQYF,TRBD2,TRBV6-1,TRBJ2-7,15
CAAGAGVNSPLHF,-,TRBV7-8,TRBJ1-6,13
CASSLVAGGAYEQYF,TRBD2,TRBV11-3,TRBJ2-7,15
CASSKTGANYGYTF,-,TRBV5-1,TRBJ1-2,14
CASSRTNGDTQYF,-,TRBV2,TRBJ2-3,13
CASSHTTGGGEQFF,TRBD1,TRBV11-1,TRBJ2-1,14